The rows below give T cell receptor beta chains drawn from one sample of a study of blood T cell repertoires in COVID-19. The table came from immunoSEQ multiplex PCR; TCRdb's copy has only in-frame clones and leaves some out. The sample carries 150,000 or so clones, 78% recorded once. Sequencing used peripheral blood. Every receptor here comes from a man aged 80 or over with acute or convalescent COVID-19. The CDR3 runs from the conserved cysteine through the conserved F or W. The listing skips clone size in some rows; elsewhere it reads once, few, many or a size class.

>TRBV3-1/TRBV3-2|-|TRBJ2-3
CASSQLLGPSTDTQYF
>TRBV3-1/TRBV3-2|-|TRBJ1-1
CASSGDGKVEAFF
>TRBV19|few|TRBJ2-2
CASRDGQAYTGELFF
>TRBV6-2/TRBV6-3|-|TRBJ2-5
CASSYSSVQETQYF
>TRBV10-3|-|TRBJ1-2
CAISVQQGSIYGYTF
>TRBV3-1/TRBV3-2|-|TRBJ2-4
CASSRLEGKNIQYF
>TRBV5-4|-|TRBJ2-3
CASSQGTNFGTDTQYF
>TRBV27|-|TRBJ1-3
CASSRTGRASGNTIYF
>TRBV11-1|-|TRBJ2-7
CASSATGPRTYEQYF
>TRBV4-3|-|TRBJ2-7
CASSQDLTSTYEQYF
>TRBV20-1|-|TRBJ2-3
CSASLGGVNRGRRDTQYF
>TRBV7-3|-|TRBJ2-6
CASSSRNSGANVLTF
>TRBV30|-|TRBJ1-3
CAWSDRGWANSGNTIYF
>TRBV2|few|TRBJ2-2
CASQEENTGELFF
>TRBV28|-|TRBJ1-4
CASSVLGGGNEKLFF
>TRBV29-1|-|TRBJ2-2
CSVKGQGVDAGELFF
>TRBV30|-|TRBJ2-3
CAWSVGKTSGVTDTQYF
>TRBV28|few|TRBJ1-3
CASSPPGQGSGNTIYF
>TRBV19|-|TRBJ2-5
CASRQTSGAGQETQYF
>TRBV2|few|TRBJ1-6
CASSYKSPLHF
>TRBV28|-|TRBJ1-4
CASSQGGSNEKLFF
>TRBV4-2|-|TRBJ1-2
CASSQDMGSGYTF
>TRBV10-3|-|TRBJ2-6
CATTLGGGSRAGANVLTF
>TRBV10-2|-|TRBJ1-2
CASSVAGANYGYTF
>TRBV19|many|TRBJ1-2
CASSISQGFSGYTF
>TRBV7-2|-|TRBJ2-7
CASRGTGGREQYF
>TRBV7-8|-|TRBJ2-3
CASRFAPGGNTDTQYF
>TRBV3-1/TRBV3-2|-|TRBJ1-1
CASSHRVTVTDTEAFF
>TRBV3-1/TRBV3-2|few|TRBJ2-1
CASSARASGDEQFF
>TRBV4-3|-|TRBJ1-1
CASSQARMNTEAFF
>TRBV7-3|-|TRBJ2-3
CASSLMASSTDTQYF
>TRBV4-1|many|TRBJ2-7
CASSQAPGQGTYEQYF
>TRBV19|few|TRBJ1-1
CATIRQGGTEAFF
>TRBV19|once|TRBJ1-1
CASRYTGGGNTEAFF
>TRBV19|-|TRBJ1-4
CASSPVRGGEKLFF
>TRBV5-1|-|TRBJ2-5
CASSPGLGQETQYF